This record looks at one T cell receptor beta chain sequence and its context. This sample is drawn from a study of cytomegalovirus exposure and HLA in healthy donors. The germline CDR1 and CDR2 sequences are LNHNV and YYDKDF (reference sequence). The CDR3 runs 17 residues. V shed 2 bases, J shed 3 bases, and the junction held 9 bases outside the gene matches. This PCR relied on a set of 60 Vbeta primers and 13 Jbeta primers. Method: immunoSEQ multiplex PCR; TCRdb's copy keeps in-frame clones and lacks some. The data show about 120,000 clones, roughly 76% seen once. The rearrangement uses TRBV15 and TRBJ2-3; 9 bases agree with TRBD1. This TCR was recovered from a woman aged 40 to 49 in good health and CMV-seropositive. Material for sequencing was PBMCs. The CDR3 spells CATSRWGQGPGTDTQYF. The CDR3, as DNA: TGTGCCACCAGCAGATGGGGACAGGGCCCCGGGACAGATACGCAGTATTTT.